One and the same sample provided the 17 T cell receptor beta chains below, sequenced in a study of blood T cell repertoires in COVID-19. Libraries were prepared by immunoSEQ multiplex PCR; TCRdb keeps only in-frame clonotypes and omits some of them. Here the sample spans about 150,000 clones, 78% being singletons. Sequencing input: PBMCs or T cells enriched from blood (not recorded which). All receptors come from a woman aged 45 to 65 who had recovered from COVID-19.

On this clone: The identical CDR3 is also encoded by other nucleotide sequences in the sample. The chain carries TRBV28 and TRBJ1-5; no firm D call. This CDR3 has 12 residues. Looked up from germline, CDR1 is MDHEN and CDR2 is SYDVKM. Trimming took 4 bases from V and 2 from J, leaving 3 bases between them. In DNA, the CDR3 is TGTGCCAGCAGTTCAGGCAATCAGCCCCAGCATTTT. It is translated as CASSSGNQPQHF. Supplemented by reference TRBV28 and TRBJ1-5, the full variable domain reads DVKVTQSSRYLVKRTGEKVFLECVQDMDHENMFWYRQDPGLGLRLIYFSYDVKMKEKGDIPEGYSVSREKKERFSLILESASTNQTSMYLCASSSGNQPQHFGDGTRLSIL.

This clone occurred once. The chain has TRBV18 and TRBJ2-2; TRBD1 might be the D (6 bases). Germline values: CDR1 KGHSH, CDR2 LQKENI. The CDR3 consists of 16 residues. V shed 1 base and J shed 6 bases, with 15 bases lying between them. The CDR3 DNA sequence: TGTGCCAGCTCACCACGTGGGGGCGCCTTTCCCGGGGAGCTGTTTTTT. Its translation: CASSPRGGAFPGELFF.

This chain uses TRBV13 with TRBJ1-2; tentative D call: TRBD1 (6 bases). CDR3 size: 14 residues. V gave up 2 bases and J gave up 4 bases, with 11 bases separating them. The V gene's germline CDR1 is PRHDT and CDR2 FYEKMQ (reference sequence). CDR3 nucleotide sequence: TGTGCCAGCAGCTTAACAGGGATGGTCTATGGCTACACCTTC. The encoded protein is CASSLTGMVYGYTF.

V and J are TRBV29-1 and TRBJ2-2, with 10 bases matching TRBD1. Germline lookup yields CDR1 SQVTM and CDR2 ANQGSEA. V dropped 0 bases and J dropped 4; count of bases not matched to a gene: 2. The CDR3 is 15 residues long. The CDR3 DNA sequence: TGCAGCGTTGAAGAAGGGGACAGGGGCACCGGGGAGCTGTTTTTT. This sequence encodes CSVEEGDRGTGELFF.

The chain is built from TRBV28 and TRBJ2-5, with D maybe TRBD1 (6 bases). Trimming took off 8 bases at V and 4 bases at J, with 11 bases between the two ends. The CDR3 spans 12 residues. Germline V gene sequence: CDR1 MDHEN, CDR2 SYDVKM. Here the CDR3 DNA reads TGTGCCAGCCGACAGGCCCGAGAGACCCAGTACTTC. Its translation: CASRQARETQYF.

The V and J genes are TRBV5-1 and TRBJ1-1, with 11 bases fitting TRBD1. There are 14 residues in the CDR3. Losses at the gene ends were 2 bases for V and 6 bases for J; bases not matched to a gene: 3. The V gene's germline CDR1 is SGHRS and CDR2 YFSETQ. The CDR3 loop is CASSLKGQGAEAFF. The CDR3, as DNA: TGCGCCAGCAGCTTAAAGGGACAGGGGGCTGAAGCTTTCTTT.

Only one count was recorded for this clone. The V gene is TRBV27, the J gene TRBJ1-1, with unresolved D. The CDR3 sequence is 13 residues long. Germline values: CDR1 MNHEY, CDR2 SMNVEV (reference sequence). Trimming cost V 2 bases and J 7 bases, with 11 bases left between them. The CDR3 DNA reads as TGTGCCAGCAGTTTACGGGGATTGGGTGAAGCTTTCTTT. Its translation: CASSLRGLGEAFF.

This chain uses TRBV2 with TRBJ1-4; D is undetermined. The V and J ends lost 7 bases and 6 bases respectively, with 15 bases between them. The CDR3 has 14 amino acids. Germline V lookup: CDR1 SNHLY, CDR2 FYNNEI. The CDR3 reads CASTTARRDEKLFF. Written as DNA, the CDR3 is TGTGCCAGCACAACCGCCCGGAGGGATGAAAAACTGTTTTTT.

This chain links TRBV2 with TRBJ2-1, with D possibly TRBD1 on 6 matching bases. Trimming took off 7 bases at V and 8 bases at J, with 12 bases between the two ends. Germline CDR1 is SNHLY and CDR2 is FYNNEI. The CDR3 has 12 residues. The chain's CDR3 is CASIPRGYEQFF. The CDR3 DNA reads TGTGCCAGCATCCCCAGGGGCTATGAGCAGTTCTTC.

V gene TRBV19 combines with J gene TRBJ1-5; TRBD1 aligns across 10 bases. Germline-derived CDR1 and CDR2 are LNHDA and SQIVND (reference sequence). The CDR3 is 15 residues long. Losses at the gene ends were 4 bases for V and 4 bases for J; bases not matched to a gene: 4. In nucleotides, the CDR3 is TGTGCCAGTAGTAAGGGGACAGGGGAAAATCAGCCCCAGCATTTT. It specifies CASSKGTGENQPQHF.

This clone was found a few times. The CDR3 coding sequence is TGTGCCAGCAGCTTGTTCGGGTTAGATCAGCCCCAGCATTTT. It specifies CASSLFGLDQPQHF. The V and J genes are TRBV5-6 and TRBJ1-5; no clear D. With 1 base removed from V and 5 bases from J, the gap between germline ends came to 10 bases. The CDR3 has 14 residues. The V gene's germline CDR1 is SGHDT and CDR2 YYEEEE.

Written as DNA, the CDR3 is TGTGCCAGTAGATGGGTGACAGGGGACAATTCACCCCTCCACTTT. This sequence encodes CASRWVTGDNSPLHF. The chain carries TRBV19 and TRBJ1-6, with 8 bases that match TRBD1. Per germline, CDR1 LNHDA and CDR2 SQIVND (reference sequence). The CDR3 totals 15 residues. Trimming cost V 6 bases and J 7 bases; bases outside gene matches: 8.

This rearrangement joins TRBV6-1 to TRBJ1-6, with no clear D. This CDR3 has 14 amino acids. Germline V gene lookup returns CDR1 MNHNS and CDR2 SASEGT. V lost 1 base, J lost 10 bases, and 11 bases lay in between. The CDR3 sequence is CASSEVVRRSPLHF. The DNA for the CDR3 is TGTGCCAGCAGTGAAGTGGTCCGCCGGTCACCCCTCCACTTT.

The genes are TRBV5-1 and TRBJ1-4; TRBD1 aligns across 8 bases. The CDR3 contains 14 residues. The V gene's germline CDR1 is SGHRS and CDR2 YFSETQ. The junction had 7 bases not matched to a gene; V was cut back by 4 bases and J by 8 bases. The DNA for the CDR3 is TGCGCCAGCAGCCAAACAGGGGGAAGCGAAAAACTGTTTTTT. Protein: CASSQTGGSEKLFF.

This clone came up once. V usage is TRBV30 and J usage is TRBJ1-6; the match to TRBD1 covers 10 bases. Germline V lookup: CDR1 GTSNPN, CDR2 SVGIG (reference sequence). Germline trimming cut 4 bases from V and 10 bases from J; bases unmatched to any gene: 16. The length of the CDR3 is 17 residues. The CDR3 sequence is CAWTVRWDRGAGSPLHF. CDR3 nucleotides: TGTGCCTGGACCGTACGGTGGGACAGGGGTGCGGGCTCACCCCTCCACTTT. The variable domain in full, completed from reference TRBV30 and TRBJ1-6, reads SQTIHQWPATLVQPVGSPLSLECTVEGTSNPNLYWYRQAAGRGLQLLFYSVGIGQISSEVPQNLSASRPQDRQFILSSKKLLLSDSGFYLCAWTVRWDRGAGSPLHFGNGTRLTVT.

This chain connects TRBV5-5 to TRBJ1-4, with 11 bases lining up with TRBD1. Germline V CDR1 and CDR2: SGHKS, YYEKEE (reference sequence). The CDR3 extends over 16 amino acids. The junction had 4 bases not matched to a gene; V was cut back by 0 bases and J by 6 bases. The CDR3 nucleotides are TGTGCCAGCAGCTTGGTCCCGGGACAGGGGGATGAAAAACTGTTTTTT. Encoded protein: CASSLVPGQGDEKLFF.

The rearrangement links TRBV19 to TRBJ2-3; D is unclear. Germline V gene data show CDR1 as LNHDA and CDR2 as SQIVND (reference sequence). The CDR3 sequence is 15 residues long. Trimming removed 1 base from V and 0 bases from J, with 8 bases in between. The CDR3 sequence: CASSIAVPSTDTQYF. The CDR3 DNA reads TGTGCCAGTAGTATAGCAGTACCTAGCACAGATACGCAGTATTTT.